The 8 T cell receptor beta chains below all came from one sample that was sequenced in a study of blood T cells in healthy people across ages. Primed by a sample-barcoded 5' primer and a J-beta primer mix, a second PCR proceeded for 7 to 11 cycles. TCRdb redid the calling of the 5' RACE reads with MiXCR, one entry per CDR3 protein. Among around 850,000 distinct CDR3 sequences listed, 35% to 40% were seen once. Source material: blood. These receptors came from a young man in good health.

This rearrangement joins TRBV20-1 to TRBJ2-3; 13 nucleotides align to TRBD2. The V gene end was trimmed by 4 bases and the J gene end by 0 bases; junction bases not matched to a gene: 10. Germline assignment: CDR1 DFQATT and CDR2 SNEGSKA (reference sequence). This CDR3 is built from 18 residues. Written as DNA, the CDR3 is TGCAGTGCTACCACCTCCGGACTAGCGGGAGCTAGCACAGATACGCAGTATTTT. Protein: CSATTSGLAGASTDTQYF.

The CDR3 DNA reads as TGTGCCAGCAGCGTCGGACAGGGAACCCAGCAGTTCTTC. Its translation is CASSVGQGTQQFF. The chain has TRBV9 and TRBJ2-1; TRBD1 aligns across 8 bases. The CDR3 sequence is 13 residues long. J was trimmed by 11 bases and V by 2 bases; bases with no gene match: 6. The germline V gene encodes CDR1 SGDLS and CDR2 YYNGEE. The full variable domain, its missing parts supplied by reference TRBV9 and TRBJ2-1, is DSGVTQTPKHLITATGQRVTLRCSPRSGDLSVYWYQQSLDQGLQFLIQYYNGEERAKGNILERFSAQQFPDLHSELNLSSLELGDSALYFCASSVGQGTQQFFGPGTRLTVL.

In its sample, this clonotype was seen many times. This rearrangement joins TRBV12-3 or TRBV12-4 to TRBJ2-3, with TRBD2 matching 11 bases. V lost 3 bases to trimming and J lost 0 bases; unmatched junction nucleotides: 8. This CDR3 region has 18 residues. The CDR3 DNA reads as TGTGCCAGCAGTTTCAGTGTGACTAGCGGGGCTAGCACAGATACGCAGTATTTT. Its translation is CASSFSVTSGASTDTQYF.

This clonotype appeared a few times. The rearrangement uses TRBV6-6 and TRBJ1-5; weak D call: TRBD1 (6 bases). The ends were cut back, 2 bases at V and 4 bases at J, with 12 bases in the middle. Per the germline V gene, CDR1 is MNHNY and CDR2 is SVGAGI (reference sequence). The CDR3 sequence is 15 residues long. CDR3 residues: CASSYGGGRNQPQHF. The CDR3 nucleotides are TGTGCCAGCAGTTACGGGGGGGGCAGAAATCAGCCCCAGCATTTT.

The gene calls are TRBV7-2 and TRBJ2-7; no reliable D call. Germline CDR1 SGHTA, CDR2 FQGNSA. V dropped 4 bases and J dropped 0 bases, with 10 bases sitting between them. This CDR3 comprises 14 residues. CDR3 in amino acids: CASSSHIASYEQYF. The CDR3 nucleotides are TGTGCCAGCAGCTCCCACATAGCCTCCTACGAGCAGTACTTC. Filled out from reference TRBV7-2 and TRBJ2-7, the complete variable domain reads GAGVSQSPSNKVTEKGKDVELRCDPISGHTALYWYRQSLGQGLEFLIYFQGNSAPDKSGLPSDRFSAERTGGSVSTLTIQRTQQEDSAVYLCASSSHIASYEQYFGPGTRLTVT.

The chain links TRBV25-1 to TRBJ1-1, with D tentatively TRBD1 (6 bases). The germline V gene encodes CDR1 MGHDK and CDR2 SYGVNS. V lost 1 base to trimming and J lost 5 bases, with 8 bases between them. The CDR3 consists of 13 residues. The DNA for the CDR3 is TGTGCCAGCAGTGAATTACAGGGAACTGAAGCTTTCTTT. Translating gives CASSELQGTEAFF.

CDR3 nucleotides: TGTGCCACCAGTGATGGGGACACCAGCTCCTACAATGAGCAGTACTTC. This translates into CATSDGDTSSYNEQYF. The chain combines TRBV24-1 with TRBJ2-1, with D possibly TRBD1 on 6 matching bases. Gene TRBJ2-7 matches the end of the DNA better, so the J call may be wrong. The CDR3 is 16 residues long. CDR1 and CDR2 from the germline V gene are KGHDR and SFDVKD.

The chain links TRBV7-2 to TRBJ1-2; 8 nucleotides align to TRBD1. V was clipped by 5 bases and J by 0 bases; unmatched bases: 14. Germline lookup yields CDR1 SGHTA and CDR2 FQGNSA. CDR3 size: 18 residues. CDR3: CASSPRGGRGLTNYGYTF. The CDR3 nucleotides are TGTGCCAGCAGCCCGAGAGGGGGCAGGGGGCTTACTAACTATGGCTACACCTTC.